Presented here are 22 T cell receptor beta chains from one specimen sequenced in a study of regulatory T cells. Study findings and constraints: Regulatory T cells from CD3G-deficient patients were less diverse than autologous conventional CD4+ cells and control regulatory cells.

Their recognized antigens are unknown. Amplification used 52 TRBV primers and 13 TRBJ primers. TCRdb keeps only in-frame clones here, not all; method: immunoSEQ multiplex PCR. This sample has over 3,500 clones, with about 91% found just once. Source material: CD4+ Tregs sorted from blood. All receptors derive from a child under 10 years old with CD3G deficiency.

The J gene is TRBJ2-5, the V gene TRBV5-1, with a weak D call TRBD2 (5 bases). The end of the DNA fits TRBJ2-7 better, so the J call may be wrong. Germline CDR1 is SGHRS and CDR2 is YFSETQ. This CDR3 is 14 amino acids long. The CDR3 spells CASSPSPGTYEQYF. The CDR3 DNA reads as TGCGCCAGCAGCCCTTCCCCGGGAACTTACGAGCAGTACTTC.

The rearrangement links TRBV28 to TRBJ2-7, with 8 bases lining up with TRBD1. The germline CDR1 and CDR2 sequences are MDHEN and SYDVKM. V gave up 5 bases and J gave up 2 bases; unmatched junction bases: 8. There are 15 residues in the CDR3. Written as DNA, the CDR3 is TGTGCCAGCAGTAGCCCGGGACAGGCCCCCTACGAGCAGTACTTC. Protein: CASSSPGQAPYEQYF.

The rearrangement uses TRBV18 and TRBJ2-6, with D possibly being TRBD1 (5 bases). Germline values: CDR1 KGHSH, CDR2 LQKENI. Trimming left V 3 bases short and J 1 base short, with 13 bases between. This CDR3 comprises 17 residues. The CDR3 sequence: CASSPTFGASGANVLTF. The DNA of the CDR3 is TGTGCCAGCTCACCTACTTTTGGGGCTTCTGGGGCCAACGTCCTGACTTTC.

V is TRBV28 and J is TRBJ2-1; D is uncertain. CDR1 is MDHEN and CDR2 is SYDVKM in the germline V gene. V gave up 5 bases and J gave up 5 bases, with 16 bases separating them. The CDR3 is made up of 15 amino acids. The CDR3 nucleotides read TGTGCCAGCAGTACCGGAGCCCTTTCCGACAATGAGCAGTTCTTC. It specifies CASSTGALSDNEQFF.

For this clone: Other DNA sequences of this sample code for an identical CDR3. This chain connects TRBV7-9 to TRBJ1-3; D is ambiguous. The germline V and J ends were trimmed by 0 bases and 4 bases, with 7 bases remaining between them. Germline V CDR1 and CDR2: SEHNR, FQNEAQ (reference sequence). This CDR3 has 14 amino acids. CDR3 in DNA: TGTGCCAGCAGCTTAGCCGGATGGGGAAACACCATATATTTT. Its protein product is CASSLAGWGNTIYF.

The CDR3 region is CASSLGLAQGNEQFF. The CDR3, as DNA: TGCGCCAGCAGCTTGGGGCTAGCCCAGGGGAATGAGCAGTTCTTC. The chain employs TRBV5-1 and TRBJ2-1, with D possibly TRBD1 on 6 matching bases. The CDR3 has 15 amino acids. Trimming stripped 0 bases from V and 7 bases from J, with 14 bases between. The germline V gene encodes CDR1 SGHRS and CDR2 YFSETQ.

This clone was found once. The chain is built from TRBV5-1 and TRBJ2-2; D is uncertain. The CDR3 runs 13 residues. Germline V gives CDR1 SGHRS, CDR2 YFSETQ. Trimming cost V 4 bases and J 3 bases, with 7 bases left between them. The CDR3 bases are TGCGCCAGCAGCCCTCCTCACACCGGGGAGCTGTTTTTT. Translated: CASSPPHTGELFF.

V gene TRBV5-1 combines with J gene TRBJ2-3; no clear D. This CDR3 has 13 residues. V lost 4 bases and J 1 base, leaving 7 bases between the germline ends. Germline V lookup: CDR1 SGHRS, CDR2 YFSETQ. CDR3 sequence (DNA): TGCGCCAGCAGCCCCCCGGGCACAGATACGCAGTATTTT. The encoded protein is CASSPPGTDTQYF. Looking up the rest from reference TRBV5-1 and TRBJ2-3 gives the full variable domain: KAGVTQTPRYLIKTRGQQVTLSCSPISGHRSVSWYQQTPGQGLQFLFEYFSETQRNKGNFPGRFSGRQFSNSRSEMNVSTLELGDSALYLCASSPPGTDTQYFGPGTRLTVL.

V and J are TRBV7-8 and TRBJ2-2; D gene uncertain. Trimming removed 0 bases from V and 1 base from J, with 3 bases in between. The CDR3 runs 14 residues. CDR1 and CDR2 (germline): SGHVS, FQNEAQ. The CDR3 region has the DNA TGTGCCAGCAGCTTAGCTGGGAACACCGGGGAGCTGTTTTTT. Encoded protein: CASSLAGNTGELFF.

The CDR3 region is CASSLVSGEINDEQFF. The CDR3 bases are TGTGCCAGCAGCTTAGTATCGGGGGAAATAAACGATGAGCAGTTCTTC. J is TRBJ2-1 and V is TRBV7-9; a possible D gene is TRBD2 (6 bases). The germline V gene encodes CDR1 SEHNR and CDR2 FQNEAQ (reference sequence). V lost 1 base, J lost 8 bases, and 18 bases lay in between. This CDR3 spans 16 amino acids. The whole variable domain, remainder taken from reference TRBV7-9 and TRBJ2-1, is DTGVSQNPRHKITKRGQNVTFRCDPISEHNRLYWYRQTLGQGPEFLTYFQNEAQLEKSRLLSDRFSAERPKGSFSTLEIQRTEQGDSAMYLCASSLVSGEINDEQFFGPGTRLTVL.

The CDR3 DNA is TGTGCCAGCAACTCACAGGGCGTGGGGACTGAAGCTTTCTTT. Amino acid sequence: CASNSQGVGTEAFF. This chain links TRBV6-4 with TRBJ1-1, with D possibly matching TRBD1 (6 bases). This CDR3 is 14 amino acids long. CDR1 is MRHNA and CDR2 is SNTAGT in the germline V gene. With 7 bases removed from V and 5 bases from J, the gap between germline ends came to 17 bases.

The V and J genes are TRBV28 and TRBJ1-6, with TRBD1 as a possible D gene (5 bases). Germline V lookup: CDR1 MDHEN, CDR2 SYDVKM. The CDR3 runs to 13 residues. V was pared by 6 bases and J by 9 bases, with 12 bases between. The CDR3 protein is CASRGTSSSPLHF. DNA of the CDR3: TGTGCCAGCAGGGGGACGAGTTCTTCACCCCTCCACTTT.

The chain employs TRBV21-1 and TRBJ2-3; no check of the table's D call, TRBD1, against the DNA was made. TRBV21-1 is annotated as a pseudogene. The CDR3 covers 15 residues. The CDR3 here is CASSIVGTGGDTQYF. In DNA, the CDR3 is TGTGCCAGCAGCATAGTGGGGACAGGAGGCGATACGCAGTATTTT.

This clone was observed once. The gene calls are TRBV10-3 and TRBJ2-7; TRBD2 agrees at 14 bases. The germline V gene has CDR1 ENHRY and CDR2 SYGVKD. V trimming: 10 bases; J trimming: 5 bases; junction bases outside the gene matches: 13. CDR3 size: 16 residues. The CDR3 DNA is TGTGCCACCTCTAGAGGAGGGGGACTAGCGGGAGACGAGCAGTACTTC. Amino acids: CATSRGGGLAGDEQYF.

CDR3 sequence: CASSLRAGGGTDTQYF. The DNA of the CDR3 is TGTGCCAGCAGTTTGCGGGCCGGAGGGGGCACAGATACGCAGTATTTT. The gene calls are TRBV28 and TRBJ2-3; D is perhaps TRBD2 (6 bases). From germline, CDR1 is MDHEN and CDR2 SYDVKM. V lost 3 bases, J lost 1 base, and 14 bases lay in between. The CDR3 covers 16 residues.

The chain links TRBV28 to TRBJ2-7, with a weak D call TRBD2 (6 bases). V lost 6 bases and J 2 bases, leaving 14 bases between the germline ends. Germline-derived CDR1 and CDR2 are MDHEN and SYDVKM. The CDR3 runs to 14 residues. The CDR3 is CASSSGTLTYEQYF. CDR3 sequence (DNA): TGTGCCAGCAGCTCCGGGACTCTTACCTACGAGCAGTACTTC. Filled out from reference TRBV28 and TRBJ2-7, the complete variable domain reads DVKVTQSSRYLVKRTGEKVFLECVQDMDHENMFWYRQDPGLGLRLIYFSYDVKMKEKGDIPEGYSVSREKKERFSLILESASTNQTSMYLCASSSGTLTYEQYFGPGTRLTVT.

The V call is TRBV3-1 (or the pseudogene TRBV3-2), the J call TRBJ2-2, with D unresolved. Germline CDR1 and CDR2: LGHDT and YNNKEL (reference sequence). Trimming shortened V by 8 bases and J by 11 bases, and 6 bases separated the two germline ends. The CDR3 is 9 amino acids. CDR3: CASPHELFF. The CDR3 DNA sequence: TGTGCCAGCCCCCACGAGCTGTTTTTT.

This clone was seen just once. V is TRBV28 and J is TRBJ2-7; 9 bases map to TRBD2. This CDR3 region has 16 residues. V gave up 3 bases and J gave up 1 base; unmatched junction bases: 7. Germline values: CDR1 MDHEN, CDR2 SYDVKM. CDR3 loop: CASSLGPGLASYEQYF. CDR3 coding DNA: TGTGCCAGCAGTTTGGGGCCGGGACTAGCTTCCTACGAGCAGTACTTC.

V gene TRBV5-1 combines with J gene TRBJ2-1, with D hard to call. Germline CDR1 and CDR2: SGHRS and YFSETQ. CDR3 length equals 15 residues. V was cut by 0 bases and J by 5 bases, with 12 bases left in between. The CDR3 spells CASSLVLGGDNEQFF. The CDR3 DNA follows: TGCGCCAGCAGCTTGGTTTTAGGTGGGGACAATGAGCAGTTCTTC.

This chain joins TRBV12-5 and TRBJ2-3, with D possibly being TRBD2 (5 bases). The CDR3 consists of 11 residues. The V and J ends lost 5 bases and 9 bases respectively, with 9 bases between them. CDR1 is LGHNT, CDR2 FRNRAP, per germline. CDR3 DNA: TGTGCTAGTGGTAAAAGCGGCACGCAGTATTTT. Translating gives CASGKSGTQYF.

This clone was detected once. The chain links TRBV10-3 to TRBJ2-5, with TRBD2 as a possible D gene (5 bases). The germline V gene encodes CDR1 ENHRY and CDR2 SYGVKD. This CDR3 contains 12 residues. Trimming shortened V by 2 bases and J by 7 bases, and 8 bases separated the two germline ends. The CDR3 DNA is TGTGCCATCAGTGAGGGTCGGGGGACCCAGTACTTC. This encodes CAISEGRGTQYF.

V gene TRBV5-1 combines with J gene TRBJ1-1; no clear D gene. This CDR3 has 13 residues. From germline, CDR1 is SGHRS and CDR2 YFSETQ. V lost 5 bases and J lost 1, with 9 bases in between. The CDR3 here is CASSSHGNTEAFF. The CDR3 DNA sequence: TGCGCCAGCAGTTCCCATGGGAACACTGAAGCTTTCTTT.